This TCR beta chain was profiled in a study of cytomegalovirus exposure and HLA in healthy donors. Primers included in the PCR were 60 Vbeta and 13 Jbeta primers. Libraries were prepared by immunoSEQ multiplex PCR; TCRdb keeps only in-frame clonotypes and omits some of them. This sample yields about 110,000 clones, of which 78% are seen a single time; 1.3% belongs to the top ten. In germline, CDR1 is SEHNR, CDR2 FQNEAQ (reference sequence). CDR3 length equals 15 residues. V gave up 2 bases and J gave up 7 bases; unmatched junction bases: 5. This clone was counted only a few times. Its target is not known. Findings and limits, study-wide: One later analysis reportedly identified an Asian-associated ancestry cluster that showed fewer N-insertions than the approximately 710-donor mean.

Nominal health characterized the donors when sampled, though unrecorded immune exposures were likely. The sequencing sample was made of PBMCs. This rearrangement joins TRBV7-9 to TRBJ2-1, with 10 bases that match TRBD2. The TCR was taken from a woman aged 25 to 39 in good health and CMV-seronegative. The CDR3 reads CASSLLLAGTNEQFF. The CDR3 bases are TGTGCCAGCAGCTTACTACTAGCGGGGACTAATGAGCAGTTCTTC.